This T cell receptor (beta chain) was observed in a study of cytomegalovirus exposure and HLA in healthy donors. The protocol was immunoSEQ multiplex PCR, while the TCRdb copy is restricted to in-frame clones and leaves out a portion. The sample contains 200,000 to 250,000 clones, approximately 83% of which appear only once. Points on this clone: The antigen remains undetermined.

Notes on the study in general: The investigators catalogued about 170 TCR beta chains as cytomegalovirus-associated. For cytomegalovirus status, the classifier reportedly gave diagnoses with high specificity and sensitivity. That first-cohort TCR clusters tended to co-occur in the 95 to 150 validation repertoires was found in a later analysis.

Material: PBMCs. The clonotype comes from a woman younger than 45 in good health and CMV-seropositive.

The CDR3 region has the DNA TGCAGCGTTGGAGGGTCTAGCGTGACCTACGAGCAGTACTTC. This sequence encodes CSVGGSSVTYEQYF. V is TRBV29-1 and J is TRBJ2-7, with D possibly TRBD2 on 6 matching bases. This CDR3 is built from 14 residues. CDR1 and CDR2 from the germline V gene are SQVTM and ANQGSEA. The V gene lost 4 bases and the J gene lost 2 bases, with 15 bases spanning the gap.